These T cell receptor beta chains were read from a single sample in a study of blood T cell dynamics during melanoma immunotherapy. Clones were sequenced by immunoSEQ multiplex PCR, and TCRdb holds only the in-frame ones, with some missing. Of 4,000 to 4,500 clones in the sample, 84% were seen once. The sequencing used blood, collected from a patient treated with checkpoint blockade. The receptors shown here come from a human donor with melanoma. The CDR3 runs from the conserved cysteine through the conserved F or W. Each record gives: V gene, CDR3 length, D gene, J gene, clone size, CDR3 protein, CDR3 DNA. D genes are given only for firm matches. Not every row has a clone size; where given, it reads once, few, many or a size class.

TRBV7-9	15	TRBD1	TRBJ1-2	few	CASSSLGQINYGYTF	TGTGCCAGCAGCTCCTTGGGACAGATTAACTATGGCTACACCTTC
TRBV7-2	14	TRBD1	TRBJ1-2	-	CASSPDRSYYGYTF	TGTGCCAGCAGCCCGGACAGGAGTTACTATGGCTACACCTTC
TRBV18	15	-	TRBJ2-5	-	CASSPNMLNQETQYF	TGTGCCAGCTCACCAAACATGCTGAACCAAGAGACCCAGTACTTC
TRBV7-9	15	-	TRBJ1-5	-	CASSSQDRSNQPQHF	TGTGCCAGCAGCTCACAGGATAGGAGCAATCAGCCCCAGCATTTT
TRBV19	13	-	TRBJ1-1	-	CASSIVGGTEAFF	TGTGCCAGTAGTATAGTGGGGGGCACTGAAGCTTTCTTT
TRBV19	11	-	TRBJ2-1	-	CATRGWNEQFF	TGTGCAACTCGCGGGTGGAATGAGCAGTTCTTC
TRBV7-8	15	TRBD1	TRBJ1-1	-	CASSSGQGLNTEAFF	TGTGCCAGCAGCTCGGGACAGGGGTTGAACACTGAAGCTTTCTTT
TRBV19	15	-	TRBJ2-7	-	CASSKKGEATYEQYF	TGTGCCAGTAGCAAAAAAGGAGAGGCGACCTACGAGCAGTACTTC
TRBV14	15	-	TRBJ2-2	-	CASSPVQGATGELFF	TGTGCCAGCAGCCCCGTACAGGGCGCCACCGGGGAGCTGTTTTTT
TRBV7-2	14	-	TRBJ1-2	once	CASSNRARTDGYTF	TGTGCCAGCAGCAACCGTGCTCGGACAGATGGCTACACCTTC
TRBV6-5	13	-	TRBJ1-5	-	CASRRYSNQPQHF	TGTGCCAGCAGACGGTATAGCAATCAGCCCCAGCATTTT
TRBV5-1	15	-	TRBJ2-6	-	CASSFLTAGANVLTF	TGCGCCAGCAGCTTCCTCACAGCTGGGGCCAACGTCCTGACTTTC
TRBV11-2	16	-	TRBJ1-1	-	CASSSQGRHLNTEAFF	TGTGCCAGCAGCTCCCAGGGTCGACACTTGAACACTGAAGCTTTCTTT
TRBV7-9	15	TRBD1	TRBJ1-1	-	CASPRDSGWNTEAFF	TGTGCCAGCCCGCGGGACAGTGGGTGGAACACTGAAGCTTTCTTT
TRBV6-1	14	-	TRBJ1-2	-	CASSEYGGDYGYTF	TGTGCCAGCAGTGAATACGGCGGAGACTATGGCTACACCTTC
TRBV5-4	13	-	TRBJ2-7	-	CASSLGGPYEQYF	TGTGCCAGCAGCCTGGGGGGCCCGTACGAGCAGTACTTC
TRBV5-1	16	-	TRBJ1-1	-	CASSLLGGGFDTEAFF	TGCGCCAGCAGCTTGCTTGGGGGCGGATTTGACACTGAAGCTTTCTTT
TRBV7-6	15	-	TRBJ1-5	-	CASSLNRAPNQPQHF	TGTGCCAGCAGCCTGAATCGGGCCCCAAATCAGCCCCAGCATTTT
TRBV2	15	TRBD1	TRBJ1-2	-	CASNRDRGAGYGYTF	TGTGCCAGCAACCGGGACAGGGGGGCCGGCTATGGCTACACCTTC
TRBV19	13	-	TRBJ1-1	-	CASNQRLGTEAFF	TGTGCCAGTAACCAGAGGCTGGGCACTGAAGCTTTCTTT
TRBV7-9	14	-	TRBJ1-2	few	CASPGLLANYGYTF	TGTGCCAGCCCTGGACTGTTAGCTAACTATGGCTACACCTTC
TRBV11-2	16	TRBD1	TRBJ1-2	-	CASSQGGGPRDYGYTF	TGTGCCAGCAGCCAAGGGGGCGGCCCTAGGGACTATGGCTACACCTTC
TRBV7-2	13	-	TRBJ1-5	-	CASSAWDNQPQHF	TGTGCCAGCAGCGCTTGGGACAATCAGCCCCAGCATTTT
TRBV7-2	17	-	TRBJ1-3	-	CASSTGTLTSSGNTIYF	TGTGCCAGCAGCACGGGGACTTTGACGAGCTCTGGAAACACCATATATTTT
TRBV6-6	13	-	TRBJ1-1	few	CASSYEHDTEAFF	TGTGCCAGCAGTTACGAGCATGACACTGAAGCTTTCTTT
TRBV7-9	14	-	TRBJ1-6	-	CASSFEGPPEALHF	TGTGCCAGCAGCTTTGAGGGCCCACCGGAAGCCCTCCACTTT